This T cell receptor beta chain came from a study of beta chain features in type 1 diabetes (dated by TCRdb to the late 2010s). Study-wide context: Mean age, gender distribution, total cell number and subset yield were not different between patients and healthy donors. Across all samples, almost 110 million sorted cells were examined, and cell number per subset correlated strongly with RNA yield. The study compared TCRB repertoires of sorted circulating CD4+ T cell subsets between recently diagnosed type 1 diabetes patients and matched healthy donors. Regulatory and stem cell-like memory subsets were isolated from only 8 patients and roughly eight healthy donors, whereas naive and central memory subsets came from all 30 or so donors.

A few counts support this clone. Its binding antigen is unknown. One base away there is no much larger clone; base qualities are not given. Study-level results and caveats: Shorter templates might be favored by PCR, yet because patient and control samples were amplified and corrected together, any such skew would affect both groups equally. At VDJ recombination sites, type 1 diabetes patients had fewer insertions and more deleted nucleotides, which implies abnormalities in thymic rearrangement. Sequencing cDNA rather than genomic DNA could over-represent highly expressing activated cells, although activation and CD3 levels did not differ between groups. Type 1 diabetes patients showed a moderate but significant shortening of TCRB CDR3 length in all four CD4+ subsets. Because the HLA sub-analyses included only small numbers of individuals, any influence of HLA type on TCRB rearrangement was left unresolved. Naive, central memory and regulatory TCRB repertoires appeared to be more alike among patients than among healthy donors.

CDR1 is given as MDHEN and CDR2 as SYDVKM, both from the germline V gene. The CDR3 contains 16 residues, cysteine and phenylalanine counted. The retained sequence is limited to the CDR3, 48 bases, with the frame set at the first base. V is reduced by 10 bases and J by 1 base, leaving a spacing of 21 bases between them. From each donor, a single peripheral blood sample of 100 to 150 mL on average was drawn into heparinised tubes. Using a panel that included CD45RO, CCR7, CD25, CD127, CD95 and CD27, naive, central memory, regulatory and stem cell-like memory CD4+ T cells were sorted on a BD FACSAria II. Every sorted population had a purity above 95%. PBMCs were isolated immediately by Lymphoprep density gradient centrifugation and stained directly without culture. So that batch effects would be minimized, each experiment stained and sorted samples in pairs, pairing one healthy donor with one patient.

All of the isolated RNA was reverse transcribed with the High Capacity cDNA Reverse Transcription Kit, so expressed TCRB transcripts were sequenced. Deep immunoSEQ sequencing was applied to naive, central memory and regulatory T cell samples, giving an average of approximately 4 million total reads per sample. Sorted cells were lysed in RLT buffer, and RNA was extracted using DNase-treated RNeasy Micro or Mini kits according to cell number. Each cell subset was processed separately to prevent cross-contamination, with patient and healthy donor samples processed together. The immunoSEQ multiplex PCR was used to amplify TCRB sequences from cDNA, generating 87-bp fragments that spanned the CDR3 region. Amplicons were sequenced on the Illumina HiSeq platform. In the original analysis: PCR bias was corrected computationally using synthetic template baselines, and reads within Hamming distance 2 were collapsed, with unmergeable singletons discarded. Reads were aligned against IMGT to assign V, D and J genes, CDR3 length and insertions or deletions at six rearrangement sites. Clonotype counts were normalized to sorted cell number within each subset before computing true diversity and Gini coefficients with the tcR R package. The overlap coefficient, calculated on TCRB nucleotide sequences, was used to measure repertoire sharing. Out-of-frame TCRB sequences from naive cells were analyzed as a proxy for the pre-selection repertoire. In TCRdb, the immuneACCESS table is reduced to in-frame sequences with V and J assigned. These tables do not hold every clone; where another copy was compared, an unresolved V gene accounts for under half, and the others remain unexplained. That table is the source of V, J and clone size, and D and trimming were worked out from the DNA. Within this sample are about 650,000 clones, with approximately 13% of them counted one time only. The biggest ten clones account for 0.09% to 0.15% of the sample.

The TCR comes from a man younger than 45 with type 1 diabetes. The chain was built from TRBV28 and TRBJ2-3; the D gene cannot be resolved beyond TRBD1 or TRBD2, each matching 5 bases. Sequenced sample: naive CD4+ T cells from blood. The label giving this sample's cell subset or site can be read as: true naive CD4+ T cells. The sequenced DNA: TGTGCCACTCATCCTCGTGAGGGGAGCGGCACAGATACGCAGTATTTT. Its protein reads: CATHPREGSGTDTQYF. Beyond the CDR3, the reference TRBV28 and TRBJ2-3 genes provide the residues; the full variable domain reads: DVKVTQSSRYLVKRTGEKVFLECVQDMDHENMFWYRQDPGLGLRLIYFSYDVKMKEKGDIPEGYSVSREKKERFSLILESASTNQTSMYLCATHPREGSGTDTQYFGPGTRLTVL.